This paragraph reports one TCR beta chain. The antigen is not known. At one end the junction does not follow the germline gene, possibly because of a read error. These data come from a study of response to subunit inactivated influenza vaccine. TCRdb processed the RT-PCR reads anew with MiXCR; each CDR3 protein has one entry. Of roughly 650,000 distinct CDR3 sequences listed, less than 20% are singletons. Study-wide points: The authors suggested that few new T cells are recruited per seasonal influenza vaccination.

Sequenced here: PBMCs from blood, sampled 11 to 12 days after vaccination. This clonotype was sampled from a man between 50 and 59 years old who received an inactivated influenza vaccine.

The CDR3: CDTSRDQGANSPLHF. The CDR3 DNA sequence: TGTGACACCAGCAGAGATCAGGGGGCTAATTCACCCCTCCACTTT. The J gene is TRBJ1-6, the V gene TRBV15, with TRBD1 matching 8 bases. The germline gives CDR1 LNHNV, CDR2 YYDKDF (reference sequence). The CDR3 is 15 residues long.